Below are 9 T cell receptor beta chains sequenced from a single sample in a study of T cell responses to AZD1222 COVID-19 vaccine. Assay: immunoSEQ multiplex PCR; the TCRdb copy retains only in-frame clones and omits some. The sample has some 170,000 clones, roughly 91% seen once. The starting material was peripheral blood, obtained 28 days after the second dose of the MenACWY control vaccine. The receptor set was obtained from an adult who received the MenACWY meningococcal vaccine as a control.

The chain combines TRBV6-6 with TRBJ1-1; no clear D gene. The V gene lost 10 bases and the J gene lost 5 bases, with 17 bases spanning the gap. The length of the CDR3 is 13 residues. The germline CDR1 and CDR2 sequences are MNHNY and SVGAGI (reference sequence). CDR3 loop: CATNGEVDTEAFF. Written as DNA, the CDR3 is TGTGCCACGAACGGGGAGGTTGATACTGAAGCTTTCTTT.

V is TRBV5-5 and J is TRBJ1-4, with TRBD1 identical over 7 bases. Per germline, CDR1 SGHKS and CDR2 YYEKEE (reference sequence). Trimming took 4 bases from V and 7 from J; bases not matched to a gene: 7. The CDR3 consists of 14 residues. Here the CDR3 reads CASSRQGRGEKLFF. The CDR3 DNA reads TGTGCCAGCAGCCGACAGGGCAGAGGTGAAAAACTGTTTTTT.

The chain carries TRBV18 and TRBJ1-2, with D possibly matching TRBD1 (5 bases). Germline CDR1 and CDR2: KGHSH and LQKENI. V lost 3 bases, J lost 5 bases, and 13 bases lay in between. CDR3 length: 14 amino acids. The CDR3 protein is CASSPGTEGYGYTF. In DNA, the CDR3 is TGTGCCAGCTCACCTGGGACGGAAGGGTATGGCTACACCTTC. Together with reference TRBV18 and TRBJ1-2, the CDR3 gives the full variable domain: NAGVMQNPRHLVRRRGQEARLRCSPMKGHSHVYWYRQLPEEGLKFMVYLQKENIIDESGMPKERFSAEFPKEGPSILRIQQVVRGDSAAYFCASSPGTEGYGYTFGSGTRLTVV.

The V gene is TRBV5-1, the J gene TRBJ2-3, with D unclear. Germline V gives CDR1 SGHRS, CDR2 YFSETQ. V gave up 4 bases and J gave up 2 bases, with 14 bases separating them. This CDR3 region has 15 residues. CDR3 amino acids: CASSPEGSPTDTQYF. The CDR3 bases are TGCGCCAGCAGCCCGGAAGGGTCCCCCACAGATACGCAGTATTTT.

The rearrangement joins TRBV4-2 to TRBJ1-4, with a tentative D call TRBD1 (5 bases). The CDR3 runs to 12 residues. The germline gives CDR1 LGHNA, CDR2 YNFKEQ. The ends were cut back, 0 bases at V and 10 bases at J, with 6 bases in the middle. In DNA, the CDR3 is TGTGCCAGCAGCCAAGAAAGGGGAAAACTGTTTTTT. Translating gives CASSQERGKLFF.

With respect to this clone: The same CDR3 is also encoded by other DNA sequences in this sample. The V call is TRBV6-5, the J call TRBJ1-1, with D possibly matching TRBD1 (6 bases). V lost 6 bases to trimming and J lost 1 base, with 9 bases between them. CDR1 MNHEY and CDR2 SVGAGI come from the germline V gene. This CDR3 region has 13 residues. For the CDR3, the DNA is TGTGCCAGCAGCTGGGGACAGAACACTGAAGCTTTCTTT. As protein: CASSWGQNTEAFF.

The genes are TRBV4-1 and TRBJ1-6; D is perhaps TRBD1 (6 bases). CDR3 size: 17 residues. V was clipped by 4 bases and J by 8 bases, with 21 bases between them. CDR1 MGHRA and CDR2 YSYEKL come from the germline V gene. The CDR3, as DNA: TGCGCCAGCAGCCCTCGTGGCGACAGAGGGGGGGATTCACCCCTCCACTTT. Translation: CASSPRGDRGGDSPLHF.

The V and J genes are TRBV10-1 and TRBJ1-1; unclear D gene. Germline CDR1 WNHNN, CDR2 SYGVQD (reference sequence). The V end was cut by 3 bases, the J end by 10 bases, with 15 bases between. The CDR3 is 13 residues long. CDR3 DNA: TGCGCCAGCAGTGACCCGGGCAAGGGCGTAGCTTTCTTT. Translated: CASSDPGKGVAFF.

The chain combines TRBV5-1 with TRBJ1-2; 7 bases are shared with TRBD1. CDR3 length: 13 amino acids. Germline CDR1 is SGHRS and CDR2 is YFSETQ. V lost 2 bases to trimming and J lost 7 bases; unmatched junction nucleotides: 5. The CDR3 loop reads CASSLEGASGYTF. In DNA, the CDR3 is TGCGCCAGCAGCTTAGAGGGGGCCTCTGGCTACACCTTC.